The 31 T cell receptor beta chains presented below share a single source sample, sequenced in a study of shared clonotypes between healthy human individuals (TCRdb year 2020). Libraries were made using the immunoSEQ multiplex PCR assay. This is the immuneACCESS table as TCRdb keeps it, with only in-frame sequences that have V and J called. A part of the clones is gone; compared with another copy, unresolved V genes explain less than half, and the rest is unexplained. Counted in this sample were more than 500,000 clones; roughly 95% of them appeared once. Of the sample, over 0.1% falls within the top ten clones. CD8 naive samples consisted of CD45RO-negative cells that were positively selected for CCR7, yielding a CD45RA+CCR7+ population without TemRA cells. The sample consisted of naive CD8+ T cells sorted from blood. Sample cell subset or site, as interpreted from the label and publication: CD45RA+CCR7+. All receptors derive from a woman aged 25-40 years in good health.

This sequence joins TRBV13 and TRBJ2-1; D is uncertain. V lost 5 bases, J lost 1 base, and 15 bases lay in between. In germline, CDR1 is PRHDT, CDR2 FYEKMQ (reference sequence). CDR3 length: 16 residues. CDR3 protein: CASSILPSGSYNEQFF. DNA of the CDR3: TGTGCCAGCAGCATCCTCCCGTCCGGGTCCTACAATGAGCAGTTCTTC.

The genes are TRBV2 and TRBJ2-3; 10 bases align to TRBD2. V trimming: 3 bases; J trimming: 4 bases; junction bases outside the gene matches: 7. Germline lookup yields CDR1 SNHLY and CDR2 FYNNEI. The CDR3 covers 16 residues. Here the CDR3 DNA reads TGTGCCAGCAGTGAGACTAGCGGGCGTGGCGCAGATACGCAGTATTTT. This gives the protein CASSETSGRGADTQYF.

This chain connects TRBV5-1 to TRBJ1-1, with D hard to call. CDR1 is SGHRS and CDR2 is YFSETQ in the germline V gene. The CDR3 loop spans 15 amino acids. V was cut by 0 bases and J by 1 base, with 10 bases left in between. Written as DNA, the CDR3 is TGCGCCAGCAGCTTGGAAAGGACGGCGAACACTGAAGCTTTCTTT. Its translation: CASSLERTANTEAFF.

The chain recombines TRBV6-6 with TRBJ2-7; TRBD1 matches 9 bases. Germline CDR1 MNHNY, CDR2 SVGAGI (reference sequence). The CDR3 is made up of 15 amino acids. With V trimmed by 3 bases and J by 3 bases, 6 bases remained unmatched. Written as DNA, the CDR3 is TGTGCCAGCAGTTATCTCCGGGACAGGGACTACGAGCAGTACTTC. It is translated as CASSYLRDRDYEQYF.

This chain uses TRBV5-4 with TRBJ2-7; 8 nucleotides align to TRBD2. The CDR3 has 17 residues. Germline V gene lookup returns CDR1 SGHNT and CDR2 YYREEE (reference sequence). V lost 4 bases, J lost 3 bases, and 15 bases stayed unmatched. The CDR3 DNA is TGTGCCAGCAGCCAGGGACTAGATACTAGTTGGGGCTACGAGCAGTACTTC. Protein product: CASSQGLDTSWGYEQYF.

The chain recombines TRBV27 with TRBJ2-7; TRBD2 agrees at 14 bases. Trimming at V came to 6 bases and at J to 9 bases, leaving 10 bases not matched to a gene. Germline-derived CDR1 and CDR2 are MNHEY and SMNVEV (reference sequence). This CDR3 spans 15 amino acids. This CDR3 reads CASSLGTSGRELQYF. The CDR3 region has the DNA TGTGCCAGCAGCCTCGGGACTAGCGGGAGAGAGCTGCAGTACTTC.

CDR3 protein: CASSLLLAIVSDTQYF. CDR3 bases: TGTGCCAGCAGCTTACTACTAGCGATAGTCTCAGATACGCAGTATTTT. The V and J genes are TRBV7-2 and TRBJ2-3; 7 positions match TRBD2. The CDR3 runs to 16 residues. Germline CDR1 is SGHTA and CDR2 is FQGNSA. V lost 2 bases, J lost 4 bases, and 9 bases stayed unmatched. The complete variable domain, with remaining parts taken from reference TRBV7-2 and TRBJ2-3, reads GAGVSQSPSNKVTEKGKDVELRCDPISGHTALYWYRQSLGQGLEFLIYFQGNSAPDKSGLPSDRFSAERTGGSVSTLTIQRTQQEDSAVYLCASSLLLAIVSDTQYFGPGTRLTVL.

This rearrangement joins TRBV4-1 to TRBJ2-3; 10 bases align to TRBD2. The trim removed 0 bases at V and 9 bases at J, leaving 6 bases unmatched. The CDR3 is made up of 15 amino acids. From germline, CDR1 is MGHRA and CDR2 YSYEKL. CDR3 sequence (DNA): TGCGCCAGCAGCCAAGATCTAGCGGGAGACGCCACGCAGTATTTT. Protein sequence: CASSQDLAGDATQYF.

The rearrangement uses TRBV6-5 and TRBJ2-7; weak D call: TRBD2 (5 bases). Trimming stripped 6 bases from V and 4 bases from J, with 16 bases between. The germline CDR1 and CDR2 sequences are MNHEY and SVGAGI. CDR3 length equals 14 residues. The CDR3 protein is CASRPRVLPYEQYF. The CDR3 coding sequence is TGTGCCAGCAGACCGAGGGTCCTTCCTTACGAGCAGTACTTC.

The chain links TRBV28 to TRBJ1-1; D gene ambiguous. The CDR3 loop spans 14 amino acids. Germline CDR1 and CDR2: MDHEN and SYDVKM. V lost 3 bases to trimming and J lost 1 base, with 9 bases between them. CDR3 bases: TGTGCCAGCAGTTTGTCCTATTCGAACACTGAAGCTTTCTTT. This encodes CASSLSYSNTEAFF.

The DNA of the CDR3 is TGTGCCACCTTAGCCCGAGGCAGGCACTACGAGCAGTACTTC. This translates into CATLARGRHYEQYF. The V and J genes are TRBV7-2 and TRBJ2-7; D is ambiguous. CDR3 length: 14 residues. The germline V gene encodes CDR1 SGHTA and CDR2 FQGNSA. The V and J ends lost 10 bases and 3 bases respectively, with 19 bases between them.

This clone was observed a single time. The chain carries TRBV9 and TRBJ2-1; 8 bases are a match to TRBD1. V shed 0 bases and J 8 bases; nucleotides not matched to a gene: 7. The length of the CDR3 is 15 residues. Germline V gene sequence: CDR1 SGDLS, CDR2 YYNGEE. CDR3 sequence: CASSVDGQGDDEQFF. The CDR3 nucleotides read TGTGCCAGCAGCGTAGACGGACAGGGTGACGATGAGCAGTTCTTC.

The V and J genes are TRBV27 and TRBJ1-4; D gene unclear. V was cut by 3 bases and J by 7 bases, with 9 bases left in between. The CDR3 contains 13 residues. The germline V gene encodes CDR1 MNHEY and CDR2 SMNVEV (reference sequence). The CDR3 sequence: CASSFGLTEKLFF. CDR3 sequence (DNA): TGTGCCAGCAGTTTTGGTTTGACTGAAAAACTGTTTTTT.

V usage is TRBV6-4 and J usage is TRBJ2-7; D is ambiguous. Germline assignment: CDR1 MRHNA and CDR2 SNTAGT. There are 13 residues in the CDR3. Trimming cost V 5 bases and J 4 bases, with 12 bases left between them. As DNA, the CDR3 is TGTGCCAGCAGTTCAACCAAATCATACGAGCAGTACTTC. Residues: CASSSTKSYEQYF.

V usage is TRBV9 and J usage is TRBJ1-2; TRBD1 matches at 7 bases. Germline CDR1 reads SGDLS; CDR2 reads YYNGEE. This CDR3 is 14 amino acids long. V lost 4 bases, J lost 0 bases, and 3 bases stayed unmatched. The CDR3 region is CASSTDRANYGYTF. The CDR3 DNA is TGTGCCAGCAGCACCGACAGGGCTAACTATGGCTACACCTTC.

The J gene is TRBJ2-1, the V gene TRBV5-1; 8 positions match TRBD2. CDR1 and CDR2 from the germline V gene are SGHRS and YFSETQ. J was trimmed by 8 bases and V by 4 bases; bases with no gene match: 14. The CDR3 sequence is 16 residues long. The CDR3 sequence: CASSLGPPIAGYEQFF. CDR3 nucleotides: TGCGCCAGCAGCCTCGGGCCACCAATAGCGGGATATGAGCAGTTCTTC.

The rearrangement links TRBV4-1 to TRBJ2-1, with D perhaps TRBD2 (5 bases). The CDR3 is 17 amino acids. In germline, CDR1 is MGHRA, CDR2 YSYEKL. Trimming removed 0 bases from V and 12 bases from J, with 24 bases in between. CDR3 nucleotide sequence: TGCGCCAGCAGCCAAGATCTTGGACTCCCTAGCCACGAGGGGCAGTTCTTC. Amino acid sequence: CASSQDLGLPSHEGQFF.

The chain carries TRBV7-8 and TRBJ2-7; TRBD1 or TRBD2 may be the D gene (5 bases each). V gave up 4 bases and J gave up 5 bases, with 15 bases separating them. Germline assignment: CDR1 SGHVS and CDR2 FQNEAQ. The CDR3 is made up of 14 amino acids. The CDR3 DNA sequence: TGTGCCAGCAGCTCTATTTTGGGGGAACACGAGCAGTACTTC. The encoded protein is CASSSILGEHEQYF.

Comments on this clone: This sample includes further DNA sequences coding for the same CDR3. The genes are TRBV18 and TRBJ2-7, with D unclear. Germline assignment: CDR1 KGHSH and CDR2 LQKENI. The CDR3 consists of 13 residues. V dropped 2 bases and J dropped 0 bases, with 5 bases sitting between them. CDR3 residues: CASSPSSSYEQYF. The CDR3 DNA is TGTGCCAGCTCACCATCCAGCTCCTACGAGCAGTACTTC.

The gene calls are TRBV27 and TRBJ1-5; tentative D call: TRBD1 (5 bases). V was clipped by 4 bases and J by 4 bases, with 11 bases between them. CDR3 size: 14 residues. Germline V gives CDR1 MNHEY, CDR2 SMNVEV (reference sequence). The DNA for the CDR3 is TGTGCCAGCAGTTCCATTGGGGCGAATCAGCCCCAGCATTTT. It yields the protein CASSSIGANQPQHF.

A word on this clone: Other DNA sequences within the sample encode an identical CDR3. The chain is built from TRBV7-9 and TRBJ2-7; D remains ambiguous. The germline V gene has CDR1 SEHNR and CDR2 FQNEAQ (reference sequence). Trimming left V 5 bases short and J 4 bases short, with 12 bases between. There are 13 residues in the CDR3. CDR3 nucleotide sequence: TGTGCCAGCAGCCCGGGCGGTAGGTACGAGCAGTACTTC. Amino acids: CASSPGGRYEQYF.

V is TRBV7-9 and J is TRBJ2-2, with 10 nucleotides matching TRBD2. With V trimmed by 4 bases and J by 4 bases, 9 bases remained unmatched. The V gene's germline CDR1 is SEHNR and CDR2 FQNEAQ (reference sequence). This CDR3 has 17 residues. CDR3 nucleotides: TGTGCCAGCAGCTCCCTCCAGCGGGAGGGCCCCACCGGGGAGCTGTTTTTT. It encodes CASSSLQREGPTGELFF.

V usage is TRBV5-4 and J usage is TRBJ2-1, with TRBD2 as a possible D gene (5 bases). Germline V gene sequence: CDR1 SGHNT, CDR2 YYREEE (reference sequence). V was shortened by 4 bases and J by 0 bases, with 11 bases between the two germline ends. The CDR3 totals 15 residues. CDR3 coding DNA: TGTGCCAGCAGCCCCCGGAGGAGCTCCTACAATGAGCAGTTCTTC. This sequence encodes CASSPRRSSYNEQFF.

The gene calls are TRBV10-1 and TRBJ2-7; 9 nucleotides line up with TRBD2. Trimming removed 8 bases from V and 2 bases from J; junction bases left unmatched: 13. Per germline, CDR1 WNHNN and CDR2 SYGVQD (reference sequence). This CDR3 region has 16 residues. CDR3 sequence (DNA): TGCGCCAGCCCCGGGACTAGCCTTTGCGAGACCTACGAGCAGTACTTC. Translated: CASPGTSLCETYEQYF.

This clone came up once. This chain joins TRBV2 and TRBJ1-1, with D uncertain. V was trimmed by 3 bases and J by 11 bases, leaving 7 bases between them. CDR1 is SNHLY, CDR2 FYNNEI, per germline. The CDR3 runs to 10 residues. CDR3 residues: CASSELGAFF. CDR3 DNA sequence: TGTGCCAGCAGTGAGTTAGGGGCTTTCTTT.

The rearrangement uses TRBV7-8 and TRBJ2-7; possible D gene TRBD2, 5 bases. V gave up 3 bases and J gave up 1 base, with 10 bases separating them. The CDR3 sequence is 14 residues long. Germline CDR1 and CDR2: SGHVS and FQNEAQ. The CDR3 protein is CASSFEAVSYEQYF. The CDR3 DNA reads TGTGCCAGCAGCTTCGAAGCGGTGTCCTACGAGCAGTACTTC.

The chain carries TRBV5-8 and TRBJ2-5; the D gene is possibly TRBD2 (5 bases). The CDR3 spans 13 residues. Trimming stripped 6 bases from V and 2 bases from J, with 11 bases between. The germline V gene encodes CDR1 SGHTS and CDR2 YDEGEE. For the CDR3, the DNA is TGTGCCAGCACCCTACAGCGGCAAGAGACCCAGTACTTC. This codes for CASTLQRQETQYF.

CDR3 protein: CASSLGPGLAFHEQYF. In DNA, the CDR3 is TGTGCCAGCAGTTTGGGCCCGGGACTAGCGTTCCACGAGCAGTACTTC. The J gene is TRBJ2-7, the V gene TRBV27; 10 bases align to TRBD2. Germline CDR1 MNHEY, CDR2 SMNVEV (reference sequence). CDR3 length equals 16 residues. V gave up 3 bases and J gave up 5 bases; unmatched junction bases: 10.

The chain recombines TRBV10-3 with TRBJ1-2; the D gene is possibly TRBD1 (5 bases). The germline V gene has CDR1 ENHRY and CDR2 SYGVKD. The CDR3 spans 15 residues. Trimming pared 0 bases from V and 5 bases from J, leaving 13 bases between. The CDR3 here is CAISESGVTSYGYTF. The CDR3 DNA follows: TGTGCCATCAGTGAGTCAGGGGTGACCTCTTATGGCTACACCTTC.

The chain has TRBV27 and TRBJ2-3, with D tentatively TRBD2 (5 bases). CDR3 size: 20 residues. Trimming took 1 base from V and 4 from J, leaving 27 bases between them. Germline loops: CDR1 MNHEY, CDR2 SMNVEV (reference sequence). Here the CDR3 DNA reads TGTGCCAGCAGTTTATTTCCCCCTCGGGGAAACCCTGATAGCCCAGATACGCAGTATTTT. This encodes CASSLFPPRGNPDSPDTQYF.

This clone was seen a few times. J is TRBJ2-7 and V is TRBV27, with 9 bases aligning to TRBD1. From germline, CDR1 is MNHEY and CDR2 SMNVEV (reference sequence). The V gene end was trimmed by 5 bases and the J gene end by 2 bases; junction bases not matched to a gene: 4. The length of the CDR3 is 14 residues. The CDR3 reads CASSRTGAPYEQYF. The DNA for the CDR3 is TGTGCCAGCAGTAGGACAGGGGCTCCCTACGAGCAGTACTTC.